The rows below give T cell receptor beta chains drawn from one sample of a study of cytomegalovirus exposure and HLA in healthy donors. TCRdb's table, derived via immunoSEQ multiplex PCR, lists solely in-frame clones and lacks some. This sample yields roughly 250,000 clones, of which more than 55% are seen a single time; under 3% belongs to the top ten. Sequenced input: PBMCs. All receptors derive from a female donor in good health and CMV-seronegative. CDR3s include the opening cysteine and the closing phenylalanine or tryptophan. Clone size is not always given. Where it is, it says once, few, many or a class for expanded clones.

V gene,clone size,J gene,CDR3 protein
TRBV11-2,.,TRBJ2-7,CASSLSAGPRYEQYF
TRBV6-1,.,TRBJ2-5,CASSEVSGLAGGKETQYF
TRBV19,.,TRBJ2-1,CASTGGPGWANEQFF
TRBV6-1,.,TRBJ2-4,CASSDVPTGTLAKNIQYF
TRBV25-1,.,TRBJ1-1,CASGQGDLGNTEAFF
TRBV6-1,.,TRBJ1-1,CASSDGQGLNTEAFF
TRBV7-2,.,TRBJ1-5,CASSLDPGARQPQHF
TRBV18,.,TRBJ1-1,CASSPASGGIAFF
TRBV30,.,TRBJ2-3,CAWTIGGRRDTQYF
TRBV28,.,TRBJ1-1,CASTPSLGTGNTEAFF
TRBV19,.,TRBJ1-1,CASSPRGQNTEAFF
TRBV6-5,few,TRBJ1-1,CASSYSGQYGTEAFF
TRBV30,.,TRBJ2-7,CAGYDRGTWEQYF
TRBV19,few,TRBJ1-1,CASSLTRDRDTEAFF
TRBV7-3,.,TRBJ2-3,CASSSLGGSTDTQYF
TRBV27,.,TRBJ2-7,CASGDYIYEQYF
TRBV11-2,.,TRBJ1-1,CASSLEGAGGAFF
TRBV11-2,.,TRBJ2-5,CASRQTGSGETQYF
TRBV30,few,TRBJ2-2,CAWSIAVGNTGELFF
TRBV19,few,TRBJ1-5,CASSIGTASNQPQHF
TRBV11-2,.,TRBJ2-3,CASSLDPGSTDTQYF
TRBV5-1,.,TRBJ1-5,CASSLARQGFDQPQHF
TRBV6-1,.,TRBJ1-5,CASSEASLRVNSQPQHF
TRBV5-4,.,TRBJ2-3,CASSPTWASGSADTQYF
TRBV7-6,few,TRBJ2-1,CASSPPGGTSGYNEQFF
TRBV28,.,TRBJ1-1,CASSSTAATEAFF
TRBV11-2,.,TRBJ2-1,CASSLRLAGGPSEQFF
TRBV6-1,once,TRBJ2-1,CATTLEGDEQFF
TRBV9,.,TRBJ1-4,CASSNGQGVEKLFF
TRBV7-8,.,TRBJ1-1,CASSLGGFGTGRANTEAFF
TRBV9,few,TRBJ2-2,CASSVRMTDTGELFF
TRBV5-7,.,TRBJ2-7,CASSLPLARVSYEQYF
TRBV30,few,TRBJ1-3,CAWNREGNTIYF
TRBV4-1,.,TRBJ2-1,CASSEVVLAGGSSYNEQFF
TRBV19,.,TRBJ1-2,CASRDGGRWGYTF
TRBV5-1,.,TRBJ1-4,CASSPGGREEKLFF
TRBV5-1,few,TRBJ2-7,CASSGLAGGLGDEQYF
TRBV4-1,.,TRBJ2-5,CASSHRQTQETQYF